This T cell receptor (beta chain) originates from a study of T cells expressing NK-cell markers. CDR1 is KGHSH, CDR2 LQKENI, per germline. This CDR3 region has 14 residues. One entry per CDR3 protein, without DNA, is what TCRdb gives after re-calling the 5' RACE reads. The sample totals 350,000 to 450,000 distinct CDR3 sequences. General study points: It is unclear if expanded NKG2C-expressing clones target HCMV antigens. In a few donors, dominant clonotypes made up about 25-60.1% of CD3+CD56-NKG2C+ cells.

About this clonotype itself: Its antigen is unknown.

This receptor was identified in a man between 18 and 69 years old in good health. The chain carries TRBV18 and TRBJ1-5; TCRdb indicates TRBD1, and absent DNA this call remains unverified. The sample taken for sequencing was blood T cells: a sorted CD56 or NKG2C T cell subset, CD4+ or CD8+ T cells, or bulk PBMC T cells (not recorded which). This chain's CDR3 is CASSPRRDRQPQHF.